What follows are 31 T cell receptor beta chains derived from one specimen sequenced in a study of blood T cell repertoires in COVID-19. Profiled with immunoSEQ multiplex PCR; TCRdb holds only in-frame clones, not every one. The sample shows roughly 100,000 clones, over 85% of them seen only once. Sequenced: peripheral blood. These receptors were collected from a woman older than 75 in a cohort sampled during active COVID-19.

V is TRBV6-5 and J is TRBJ1-1; 10 bases align to TRBD1. Germline CDR1 MNHEY, CDR2 SVGAGI. V was pared by 7 bases and J by 1 base, with 6 bases of the junction left unmatched. The CDR3 is made up of 15 amino acids. The CDR3 DNA follows: TGTGCCAGCACCGTAAGACAGGGGGCGAACACTGAAGCTTTCTTT. Translated: CASTVRQGANTEAFF.

The J gene is TRBJ2-7, the V gene TRBV5-6; TRBD2 matches at 7 bases. V shed 0 bases and J 2 bases; nucleotides not matched to a gene: 5. Germline-derived CDR1 and CDR2 are SGHDT and YYEEEE. The CDR3 is 15 amino acids. CDR3 amino acids: CASSLVSGVTYEQYF. CDR3 nucleotide sequence: TGTGCCAGCAGCTTGGTGAGCGGGGTGACCTACGAGCAGTACTTC. The full variable domain, its missing parts supplied by reference TRBV5-6 and TRBJ2-7, is DAGVTQSPTHLIKTRGQQVTLRCSPKSGHDTVSWYQQALGQGPQFIFQYYEEEERQRGNFPDRFSGHQFPNYSSELNVNALLLGDSALYLCASSLVSGVTYEQYFGPGTRLTVT.

The chain combines TRBV25-1 with TRBJ1-5; a weak D match, TRBD1 (6 bases). The length of the CDR3 is 17 residues. V lost 2 bases and J lost 2, with 16 bases in between. The germline V gene has CDR1 MGHDK and CDR2 SYGVNS. The CDR3 reads CASSETGIGGGNQPQHF. The CDR3 DNA reads as TGTGCCAGCAGTGAAACAGGGATTGGAGGTGGCAATCAGCCCCAGCATTTT.

A single count supports this clone. The chain has TRBV19 and TRBJ2-3; TRBD2 matches 8 bases. The V gene end was trimmed by 3 bases and the J gene end by 3 bases; junction bases not matched to a gene: 8. Germline V gene lookup returns CDR1 LNHDA and CDR2 SQIVND (reference sequence). The CDR3 is 16 amino acids. CDR3: CASSIPSGSATDTQYF. The CDR3 bases are TGTGCCAGTAGTATTCCCAGCGGGAGTGCAACAGATACGCAGTATTTT.

This chain uses TRBV10-2 with TRBJ2-7, with D perhaps matching TRBD1 (7 bases). V was trimmed by 2 bases and J by 3 bases, leaving 17 bases between them. This CDR3 region has 16 residues. Per germline, CDR1 WSHSY and CDR2 SAAADI. CDR3 in amino acids: CASSEPAGQGGYEQYF. CDR3 in DNA: TGCGCCAGCAGTGAGCCCGCCGGGCAGGGGGGCTACGAGCAGTACTTC.

The CDR3 is CASSPLDRGYEQYF. The CDR3 DNA sequence: TGTGCCAGTTCGCCACTCGACCGGGGGTACGAGCAGTACTTC. The chain recombines TRBV19 with TRBJ2-7, with D perhaps matching TRBD2 (6 bases). The germline gives CDR1 LNHDA, CDR2 SQIVND (reference sequence). CDR3 length: 14 amino acids. The V gene lost 8 bases and the J gene lost 4 bases, with 18 bases spanning the gap.

The chain employs TRBV7-3 and TRBJ1-6, with D uncertain. Trimming stripped 5 bases from V and 8 bases from J, with 13 bases between. Germline CDR1 is SGHTA and CDR2 is FQGTGA. CDR3 length: 14 amino acids. CDR3 protein: CASSTQGGDSPLHF. DNA for the CDR3: TGTGCCAGCAGCACCCAAGGCGGGGATTCACCCCTCCACTTT.

The chain has TRBV19 and TRBJ2-4, with a tentative D call TRBD1 (6 bases). The CDR3 is made up of 13 amino acids. Germline CDR1 and CDR2: LNHDA and SQIVND (reference sequence). Trimming left V 9 bases short and J 4 bases short, with 13 bases between. The CDR3 reads CASLDRTKNIQYF. CDR3 bases: TGTGCCAGCCTAGACAGGACAAAAAACATTCAGTACTTC.

The chain recombines TRBV5-8 with TRBJ2-2, with TRBD1 as a possible D gene (5 bases). Germline CDR1 SGHTS, CDR2 YDEGEE. This CDR3 is built from 15 residues. V shed 2 bases and J shed 2 bases, with 10 bases lying between them. CDR3 region: CASSFPGLNTGELFF. The CDR3 DNA reads as TGTGCCAGCAGCTTTCCAGGGTTAAACACCGGGGAGCTGTTTTTT.

Here the CDR3 reads CASSLDPGMGNQPQHF. The CDR3 DNA follows: TGCGCCAGCAGCTTGGATCCGGGGATGGGCAATCAGCCCCAGCATTTT. The chain joins TRBV5-1 to TRBJ1-5, with D unclear. The CDR3 length is 16 residues. The V end lost 0 bases, the J end lost 2 bases, and 12 bases lay between the germline ends. Germline CDR1 SGHRS, CDR2 YFSETQ.

A word on this clone: Other DNA sequences in this sample translate to the same CDR3. The chain is built from TRBV9 and TRBJ2-1; TRBD1 might be the D (5 bases). The V end was cut by 1 base, the J end by 1 base, with 6 bases between. The CDR3 totals 14 residues. Germline loops: CDR1 SGDLS, CDR2 YYNGEE. CDR3 sequence reads: CASSVTGSYNEQFF. The CDR3, as DNA: TGTGCCAGCAGCGTAACAGGTTCCTACAATGAGCAGTTCTTC.

The rearrangement joins TRBV10-3 to TRBJ1-1; the D gene is possibly TRBD1 (5 bases). Trimming took 6 bases from V and 1 from J, leaving 15 bases between them. This CDR3 has 15 amino acids. Germline-derived CDR1 and CDR2 are ENHRY and SYGVKD. Here the CDR3 reads CAISRIQVGNTEAFF. The CDR3 coding sequence is TGTGCCATCAGCCGAATACAGGTAGGGAACACTGAAGCTTTCTTT.

J is TRBJ2-2 and V is TRBV27; possibly TRBD1 for D (6 bases). CDR1 is MNHEY and CDR2 is SMNVEV in the germline V gene (reference sequence). The CDR3 contains 13 residues. V shed 7 bases and J shed 6 bases, with 12 bases lying between them. This CDR3 reads CASTWSGAGELFF. CDR3 sequence (DNA): TGTGCCAGCACCTGGTCAGGGGCCGGGGAGCTGTTTTTT.

V usage is TRBV3-1 (or the pseudogene TRBV3-2) and J usage is TRBJ2-1, with TRBD2 matching 13 bases. The ends lost 0 bases at V and 8 bases at J; junction bases unmatched: 4. CDR1 and CDR2 (germline): LGHDT, YNNKEL (reference sequence). This CDR3 region has 16 residues. The CDR3 here is CASSQDGLAGVDEQFF. The DNA of the CDR3 is TGTGCCAGCAGCCAAGATGGACTAGCGGGAGTAGATGAGCAGTTCTTC.

The J gene is TRBJ1-5, the V gene TRBV2; no reliable D call. CDR1 and CDR2 from the germline V gene are SNHLY and FYNNEI. CDR3 size: 15 residues. Trimming took 3 bases from V and 0 from J, leaving 9 bases between them. The CDR3 here is CASSEQTISNQPQHF. The CDR3, as DNA: TGTGCCAGCAGTGAGCAGACAATTAGCAATCAGCCCCAGCATTTT.

V gene TRBV10-3 combines with J gene TRBJ1-5, with D tentatively TRBD1 (5 bases). Germline V gene sequence: CDR1 ENHRY, CDR2 SYGVKD. Trimming took 3 bases from V and 7 from J, leaving 10 bases between them. CDR3 size: 13 residues. CDR3 in DNA: TGTGCCATCAGTGAATGGGGGGGACAGCCCCAGCATTTT. It yields the protein CAISEWGGQPQHF.

This chain joins TRBV7-9 and TRBJ2-6; possible D gene TRBD2, 5 bases. Germline CDR1 and CDR2: SEHNR and FQNEAQ (reference sequence). This CDR3 region has 14 residues. Trimming took off 7 bases at V and 9 bases at J, with 16 bases between the two ends. CDR3 bases: TGTGCCAGCACCTCCGGCGCGGGCCTCAACGTCCTGACTTTC. Amino acid sequence: CASTSGAGLNVLTF. Combining the CDR3 with reference TRBV7-9 and TRBJ2-6 gives the whole variable domain DTGVSQNPRHKITKRGQNVTFRCDPISEHNRLYWYRQTLGQGPEFLTYFQNEAQLEKSRLLSDRFSAERPKGSFSTLEIQRTEQGDSAMYLCASTSGAGLNVLTFGAGSRLTVL.

This chain connects TRBV3-1 (or the pseudogene TRBV3-2) to TRBJ2-5; TRBD1 aligns across 11 bases. The junction had 7 bases not matched to a gene; V was cut back by 6 bases and J by 4 bases. The germline CDR1 and CDR2 sequences are LGHDT and YNNKEL (reference sequence). The CDR3 loop spans 15 amino acids. CDR3 nucleotide sequence: TGTGCCAGCAGTCGCGGGACAGGGGGAAGAGAGACCCAGTACTTC. This encodes CASSRGTGGRETQYF.

This clone was found a few times. This chain uses TRBV19 with TRBJ1-2; weak D call: TRBD1 (5 bases). In germline, CDR1 is LNHDA, CDR2 SQIVND (reference sequence). This CDR3 has 17 residues. Deletions cut 3 bases from V and 4 bases from J, with 21 bases between. In DNA, the CDR3 is TGTGCCAGTAGTATGCTGGGAGGGGCGAACTCTGGCTATGGCTACACCTTC. Translation gives CASSMLGGANSGYGYTF.

CDR3 sequence: CASRLSNRGRNSPLHF. CDR3 sequence (DNA): TGTGCAAGTCGCTTATCAAACAGGGGGCGGAATTCACCCCTCCACTTT. The gene calls are TRBV12-2 and TRBJ1-6; TRBD1 was called by the table and not checked on the DNA. TRBV12-2 is annotated as a pseudogene. The CDR3 has 16 amino acids.

The chain uses TRBV28 and TRBJ2-7; D not certain. The V gene lost 1 base and the J gene lost 0 bases, with 13 bases spanning the gap. Looked up from germline, CDR1 is MDHEN and CDR2 is SYDVKM. The CDR3 length is 16 residues. The CDR3 sequence: CASSLYPVSSSYEQYF. The CDR3 DNA sequence: TGTGCCAGCAGTTTATACCCGGTCTCAAGCTCCTACGAGCAGTACTTC.

The chain joins TRBV6-4 to TRBJ1-2; D is ambiguous. The CDR3 extends over 12 amino acids. Germline CDR1 is MRHNA and CDR2 is SNTAGT. With 5 bases removed from V and 4 bases from J, the gap between germline ends came to 8 bases. CDR3 protein: CASSSSGYGYTF. The CDR3 DNA reads TGTGCCAGCAGTTCTAGTGGCTATGGCTACACCTTC.

This sequence joins TRBV7-9 and TRBJ1-1; tentative D call: TRBD1 (6 bases). Germline loops: CDR1 SEHNR, CDR2 FQNEAQ (reference sequence). Trimming pared 1 base from V and 2 bases from J, leaving 17 bases between. The CDR3 is 17 amino acids. DNA of the CDR3: TGTGCCAGCAGCTTAGGGGTAGTTCTGGGGGCCAACACTGAAGCTTTCTTT. It yields the protein CASSLGVVLGANTEAFF.

V usage is TRBV3-1 (or the pseudogene TRBV3-2) and J usage is TRBJ1-1; 7 nucleotides line up with TRBD1. This CDR3 has 16 amino acids. The V and J ends lost 3 bases and 2 bases, in that order; junction bases with no gene match: 9. The germline gives CDR1 LGHDT, CDR2 YNNKEL (reference sequence). The CDR3 reads CASSQAGGGLNTEAFF. CDR3 DNA sequence: TGTGCCAGCAGCCAGGCAGGGGGTGGTTTAAACACTGAAGCTTTCTTT.

The rearrangement joins TRBV6-6 to TRBJ1-3, with a tentative D call TRBD1 (6 bases). Germline V CDR1 and CDR2: MNHNY, SVGAGI (reference sequence). The CDR3 has 15 residues. V lost 6 bases to trimming and J lost 9 bases, with 21 bases between them. CDR3 residues: CASSQFDRSVGTIYF. The CDR3 DNA sequence: TGTGCCAGCAGCCAATTCGACAGGTCCGTTGGCACCATATATTTT.

This chain links TRBV5-1 with TRBJ2-2; 8 nucleotides align to TRBD1. The CDR3 is made up of 15 amino acids. Losses at the gene ends were 6 bases for V and 1 base for J; bases not matched to a gene: 5. Per the germline V gene, CDR1 is SGHRS and CDR2 is YFSETQ. The chain's CDR3 is CASTPGTGNTGELFF. CDR3 in DNA: TGCGCCAGCACGCCTGGGACAGGGAACACCGGGGAGCTGTTTTTT.

The rearrangement joins TRBV28 to TRBJ1-1; TRBD1 matches at 8 bases. The CDR3 runs 16 residues. Germline loops: CDR1 MDHEN, CDR2 SYDVKM. After removal of 6 bases from V and 0 bases from J, the junction contained 9 bases not matched to a gene. The CDR3 region is CASSHTGGLVNTEAFF. The DNA of the CDR3 is TGTGCCAGCAGCCACACAGGGGGTTTAGTGAACACTGAAGCTTTCTTT.

The V gene is TRBV27, the J gene TRBJ1-2; D unresolved. Germline-derived CDR1 and CDR2 are MNHEY and SMNVEV (reference sequence). V lost 5 bases, J lost 3 bases, and 19 bases lay in between. CDR3 length: 16 residues. CDR3 coding DNA: TGTGCCAGCAGTCCCAACGGCCTCGGGAGTTACTATGGCTACACCTTC. It encodes CASSPNGLGSYYGYTF.

The V and J genes are TRBV11-2 and TRBJ1-6; unclear D gene. This CDR3 comprises 13 residues. In germline, CDR1 is SGHAT, CDR2 FQNNGV. Trimming stripped 5 bases from V and 13 bases from J, with 15 bases between. DNA for the CDR3: TGTGCCAGCAGCCCGCGTTTTAGGCGGCCCCTCCACTTT. This gives the protein CASSPRFRRPLHF. Complete variable domain (other parts from reference TRBV11-2 and TRBJ1-6): EAGVAQSPRYKIIEKRQSVAFWCNPISGHATLYWYQQILGQGPKLLIQFQNNGVVDDSQLPKDRFSAERLKGVDSTLKIQPAKLEDSAVYLCASSPRFRRPLHFGNGTRLTVT.

The chain is built from TRBV7-2 and TRBJ1-5; 7 bases map to TRBD1. The CDR3 has 14 residues. Losses at the gene ends were 3 bases for V and 3 bases for J; bases not matched to a gene: 2. CDR1 is SGHTA and CDR2 is FQGNSA in the germline V gene. The DNA for the CDR3 is TGTGCCAGCAGCTTGGGACAGTTCAATCAGCCCCAGCATTTT. It codes for CASSLGQFNQPQHF.

The J gene is TRBJ1-4, the V gene TRBV9; D is uncertain. V was pared by 3 bases and J by 7 bases, with 13 bases between. The CDR3 is 14 amino acids. The germline V gene encodes CDR1 SGDLS and CDR2 YYNGEE. The CDR3 here is CASSEGAGVEKLFF. The CDR3 bases are TGTGCCAGCAGCGAGGGAGCGGGAGTTGAAAAACTGTTTTTT.